The rows below give T cell receptor beta chains drawn from one sample of a study. TCRdb ran MiXCR on the RT-PCR reads and lists one entry per CDR3 protein. The sample records more than 600,000 distinct CDR3 sequences, 14% being singletons. The specimen was memory CD4+ T cells from blood. These receptors came from a female donor in good health, serving as a healthy control. The CDR3 runs from the conserved cysteine through the conserved F or W. Fields, in order: D gene, J gene, V gene, clone size, CDR3 protein, CDR3 DNA. The D gene is left open where the match is weak. Size values are once, few and many counts, or a class for expanded clones, and some rows have none.

NA	TRBJ2-4	TRBV9	few	CASSVPPEGFIQYF	TGTGCCAGCAGCGTACCCCCGGAAGGGTTTATTCAGTACTTC
TRBD2	TRBJ2-7	TRBV5-1	many	CASSIPTSGYEQYF	TGCGCCAGCAGCATCCCGACTAGCGGCTACGAGCAGTACTTC
TRBD1	TRBJ1-3	TRBV27	few	CASSSTGILSGNTIYF	TGTGCCAGCAGTTCGACAGGGATACTATCTGGAAACACCATATATTTT
NA	TRBJ1-1	TRBV29-1	NA	CSVGTPYTEAFF	TGCAGCGTTGGGACACCTTACACTGAAGCTTTCTTT
TRBD2	TRBJ2-1	TRBV4-3	NA	CASSQGWGLAGTFFF	TGCGCCAGCAGCCAAGGTTGGGGACTAGCGGGCACGTTTTTCTTC
NA	TRBJ2-7	TRBV5-5	NA	CASSLARVSYEQYF	TGTGCCAGCAGCTTGGCCAGGGTCTCCTACGAGCAGTACTTC
TRBD2	TRBJ2-3	TRBV6-2/TRBV6-3	many	CASRLAGGDTQYF	TGTGCCAGCCGACTAGCGGGAGGAGATACGCAGTATTTT
NA	TRBJ2-7	TRBV27	few	CAMTGVSVLYF	TGTGCCATGACGGGGGTGTCGGTCCTCTACTTC
NA	TRBJ2-5	TRBV7-2	NA	CASSSDTDTGTYQETQYF	TGTGCCAGCAGCTCCGACACCGATACAGGGACCTACCAAGAGACCCAGTACTTC
TRBD1	TRBJ1-3	TRBV28	NA	CASSFVSDRGLGNTIYF	TGTGCCAGCAGTTTCGTATCCGACAGGGGGCTAGGAAACACCATATATTTT
TRBD1	TRBJ2-5	TRBV6-1	few	CASSGQGWVETQYF	TGTGCCAGCAGTGGACAGGGATGGGTAGAGACCCAGTACTTC
NA	TRBJ2-2	TRBV5-5	NA	CASSLLGGRNTGELFF	TGTGCCAGCAGCTTGTTGGGGGGCAGGAACACCGGGGAGCTGTTTTTT
TRBD2	TRBJ2-1	TRBV20-1	few	CSAFSGPSYNEQFF	TGCAGTGCCTTTAGCGGGCCCTCCTACAATGAGCAGTTCTTC
NA	TRBJ1-6	TRBV7-7	many	CASSLGQGRSPLHF	TGTGCCAGCAGCTTAGGGCAGGGCAGGTCACCCCTCCACTTT
TRBD1	TRBJ2-7	TRBV6-5	few	CASSYSSRPGGGYEQYF	TGTGCCAGCAGTTACTCGAGTCGGCCAGGGGGTGGCTACGAGCAGTACTTC
TRBD2	TRBJ2-5	TRBV12-3/TRBV12-4	NA	CASSLRGGSTETQYF	TGTGCCAGCAGTTTACGGGGGGGTAGTACAGAGACCCAGTACTTC
TRBD1	TRBJ2-3	TRBV5-1	many	CASSTGQGTDTQYF	TGCGCCAGCAGCACCGGACAGGGGACAGATACGCAGTATTTT
NA	TRBJ2-7	TRBV5-1	NA	CASNGQSSYEQYF	TGCGCCAGCAACGGACAGAGCTCCTACGAGCAGTACTTC
TRBD1	TRBJ1-3	TRBV4-3	NA	CASSQGTGPSGNTIYF	TGCGCCAGCAGCCAGGGGACAGGCCCTTCTGGAAACACCATATATTTT
NA	TRBJ1-4	TRBV7-7	NA	CASSPQPGEKLFF	TGTGCCAGCAGCCCCCAGCCGGGGGAAAAACTGTTTTTT
NA	TRBJ1-2	TRBV12-3/TRBV12-4	NA	CASSQSGGLEGYTF	TGTGCCAGCAGCCAGTCCGGGGGGCTAGAAGGCTACACCTTC
NA	TRBJ2-5	TRBV29-1	many	CSVGTDQETQYF	TGCAGCGTTGGTACAGACCAAGAGACCCAGTACTTC
TRBD2	TRBJ2-7	TRBV6-1	few	CASTRTSGIEQYF	TGTGCCAGCACCCGGACTAGCGGGATCGAGCAGTACTTC
NA	TRBJ1-2	TRBV27	NA	CASSSRTSGIGYTF	TGTGCCAGCAGTTCCCGGACTAGCGGGATAGGCTACACCTTC
NA	TRBJ2-7	TRBV6-5	NA	CASSENFDRQQYF	TGTGCCAGCAGCGAGAATTTCGACCGCCAGCAGTACTTC
NA	TRBJ2-7	TRBV20-1	few	CSARDYPGLSSYEQYF	TGCAGTGCTAGAGATTATCCGGGACTTAGCTCCTACGAGCAGTACTTC
TRBD2	TRBJ2-5	TRBV4-2	few	CASSQGRGLAGTLQETQYF	TGTGCCAGCAGCCAAGGTCGGGGACTAGCGGGTACCTTGCAAGAGACCCAGTACTTC
TRBD1	TRBJ2-2	TRBV12-3/TRBV12-4	NA	CASSRKRGQGAGELFF	TGTGCCAGCAGCCGTAAACGCGGACAGGGCGCCGGGGAGCTGTTTTTT
TRBD2	TRBJ2-1	TRBV3-1	NA	CASSRPGTSPYNEQFF	TGTGCCAGCAGCCGACCGGGGACTAGCCCCTACAATGAGCAGTTCTTC
TRBD1	TRBJ2-7	TRBV4-1	few	CASSQDRAQGVYEQYF	TGCGCCAGCAGCCAAGATAGGGCCCAGGGGGTCTACGAGCAGTACTTC
NA	TRBJ2-7	TRBV9	many	CASAATGRDRVEQYF	TGTGCCAGCGCGGCGACAGGGAGGGATCGCGTCGAGCAGTACTTC
NA	TRBJ1-1	TRBV5-5	few	CASSLEVWANTEAFF	TGTGCCAGCAGCTTGGAGGTCTGGGCAAACACTGAAGCTTTCTTT
TRBD1	TRBJ2-3	TRBV29-1	many	CSVETRGQDTQYF	TGCAGCGTTGAAACCAGGGGGCAAGATACGCAGTATTTT
NA	TRBJ2-3	TRBV6-5	many	CASSPHVGGGNTDTQYF	TGTGCCAGCAGCCCCCACGTTGGGGGAGGTAACACAGATACGCAGTATTTT
NA	TRBJ2-1	TRBV6-2/TRBV6-3	few	CASSYNYEQFF	TGTGCCAGCAGTTACAACTATGAGCAGTTCTTC
NA	TRBJ2-5	TRBV29-1	many	CSVSLGGQPGTQYF	TGCAGCGTTTCCCTGGGAGGACAACCAGGGACCCAGTACTTC
NA	TRBJ2-2	TRBV4-2	NA	CASSPPRAPENTGELFF	TGTGCCAGCAGCCCCCCGCGGGCCCCGGAGAACACCGGGGAGCTGTTTTTT
NA	TRBJ2-3	TRBV9	NA	CASSVGGSPDTQYF	TGTGCCAGCAGCGTAGGGGGGTCGCCAGATACGCAGTATTTT
TRBD1	TRBJ2-7	TRBV28	NA	CASSDPGQETYEQYF	TGTGCCAGCAGTGATCCGGGACAGGAAACCTACGAGCAGTACTTC
NA	TRBJ1-5	TRBV20-1	many	CSARGVLGNQPQHF	TGCAGTGCTCGTGGGGTGTTGGGCAATCAGCCCCAGCATTTT
NA	TRBJ1-1	TRBV7-9	NA	CASSSPGGGEKRTEAFF	TGTGCCAGCAGCTCCCCGGGGGGGGGCGAAAAGCGGACTGAAGCTTTCTTT
NA	TRBJ2-3	TRBV7-9	few	CASSWRGTSTDTQYF	TGTGCCAGCAGCTGGAGGGGTACTAGCACAGATACGCAGTATTTT
TRBD2	TRBJ2-7	TRBV7-2	NA	CASSPAAGVREQYF	TGTGCCAGCAGCCCTGCGGCGGGAGTGCGGGAGCAGTACTTC
NA	TRBJ2-7	TRBV6-5	many	CASSYEETSYEQYF	TGTGCCAGCAGTTACGAGGAGACCTCCTACGAGCAGTACTTC
NA	TRBJ1-5	TRBV7-9	many	CASNSLSGQPQHF	TGTGCCAGCAACTCTCTATCGGGGCAGCCCCAGCATTTT
NA	TRBJ2-2	TRBV18	NA	CASSPPIGKGVPGATGELFF	TGTGCCAGCTCACCACCGATTGGAAAGGGAGTCCCTGGGGCCACCGGGGAGCTGTTTTTT
NA	TRBJ2-7	TRBV12-3/TRBV12-4	few	CASSLGGGGFDEQYF	TGTGCCAGCAGTTTAGGGGGTGGGGGGTTCGACGAGCAGTACTTC
NA	TRBJ2-7	TRBV30	NA	CAWRDRDYEQYF	TGTGCCTGGAGGGACCGAGACTACGAGCAGTACTTC
NA	TRBJ1-3	TRBV20-1	many	CSAIQSSGNTIYF	TGCAGTGCTATCCAAAGCTCTGGAAACACCATATATTTT
TRBD1	TRBJ1-1	TRBV4-2	few	CASSLTGQGERATEAFF	TGTGCCAGCAGCCTTACGGGACAGGGGGAAAGGGCCACTGAAGCTTTCTTT
TRBD2	TRBJ2-7	TRBV20-1	few	CSARRTSGRFSYEQYF	TGCAGTGCTAGACGAACTAGCGGGAGGTTCTCCTACGAGCAGTACTTC
NA	TRBJ2-3	TRBV7-8	NA	CASSLGGPLSTDTQYF	TGTGCCAGCAGCTTAGGGGGCCCCCTTAGCACAGATACGCAGTATTTT
TRBD1	TRBJ2-7	TRBV20-1	many	CSVPGQFLDEQYF	TGCAGCGTTCCGGGACAGTTCCTGGACGAGCAGTACTTC
NA	TRBJ2-5	TRBV7-2	many	CASNLAPYRVRNQETQYF	TGTGCCAGCAACCTCGCCCCCTACAGGGTTCGTAACCAAGAGACCCAGTACTTC
NA	TRBJ1-1	TRBV7-2	many	CASSLARWEDEAFF	TGTGCCAGCAGCTTAGCGCGGTGGGAGGATGAAGCTTTCTTT
TRBD2	TRBJ2-3	TRBV7-3	NA	CASSLSGTSPTDTQYF	TGTGCCAGCAGCTTAAGCGGGACTAGCCCCACAGATACGCAGTATTTT
TRBD2	TRBJ2-3	TRBV7-2	many	CASSLQASGGVTSTDTQYF	TGTGCCAGCAGCCTACAGGCTAGCGGGGGGGTCACTAGCACAGATACGCAGTATTTT
NA	TRBJ2-7	TRBV24-1	NA	CATSDTGKEQYF	TGTGCCACCAGTGATACAGGGAAAGAGCAGTACTTC
TRBD2	TRBJ2-5	TRBV5-1	NA	CASRTTSGNEETQYF	TGCGCCAGCAGGACGACTAGCGGGAATGAAGAGACCCAGTACTTC
TRBD2	TRBJ2-7	TRBV2	NA	CASSTLAGGLYEQYF	TGTGCCAGCAGTACCCTAGCGGGGGGCCTCTACGAGCAGTACTTC